Following are 2 T cell receptor beta chains from one sample sequenced in a study of T-cell reconstitution after alpha-beta-depleted transplantation in children. A TCRbeta library incorporating unique molecular identifiers was prepared. Using its own MiXCR run on the PCR reads, TCRdb lists one record per CDR3 protein. The sample has fewer than 1 million distinct CDR3 sequences, 16% seen once. The sample in question was PBMCs, mostly from graft donor cells, obtained 360 days after TCRalphabeta/CD19-depleted stem cell transplant. These receptors were collected from a male patient under 18 who had a stem cell transplant for acute lymphoblastic leukemia, so the T cells may come from the graft donor.

V and J are TRBV20-1 and TRBJ1-5, with TRBD1 identical over 7 bases. The J segment lost 5 bases and the V segment lost 2 bases, leaving 6 bases of the junction unmatched. The CDR3 is made up of 14 amino acids. Germline CDR1 is DFQATT and CDR2 is SNEGSKA (reference sequence). The CDR3 loop reads CSARWRGRDQPQHF. CDR3 DNA sequence: TGCAGTGCTAGATGGAGGGGGCGAGATCAGCCCCAGCATTTT.

V gene TRBV7-9 combines with J gene TRBJ1-2, with D hard to call. The length of the CDR3 is 13 residues. V was trimmed by 3 bases and J by 2 bases, leaving 7 bases between them. Germline V gene lookup returns CDR1 SEHNR and CDR2 FQNEAQ (reference sequence). This CDR3 is CASSFPLNYGYTF. In nucleotides, the CDR3 is TGTGCCAGCAGCTTTCCCCTGAACTATGGCTACACCTTC.